Following are 31 T cell receptor beta chains from one sample sequenced in a study of shared clonotypes between healthy human individuals. Naive CD8 cells, CD45RO-negative and positively selected for CCR7, excluded terminally differentiated effector memory CD45RA+ cells. Produced via immunoSEQ multiplex PCR; TCRdb's table is partial and in-frame only. Here the sample spans a few million clones, over 85% being singletons. Sequencing was carried out using naive CD8+ T cells from PBMCs. The source is a man aged 18 to 30 in good health. Some clones in this sample may be carry-over from other donors' samples.

The chain combines TRBV19 with TRBJ2-1, with 9 bases aligning to TRBD2. From germline, CDR1 is LNHDA and CDR2 SQIVND (reference sequence). The CDR3 covers 13 residues. The junction had 9 bases not matched to a gene; V was cut back by 3 bases and J by 15 bases. The CDR3 nucleotides are TGTGCCAGTAGTATTCGGAGCGGGGGGCCCTGGTTCTTC. This translates into CASSIRSGGPWFF.

This clone occurred once. The rearrangement uses TRBV27 and TRBJ1-1; D is uncertain. V lost 8 bases and J lost 4, with 17 bases in between. This CDR3 is built from 14 residues. Germline CDR1 is MNHEY and CDR2 is SMNVEV (reference sequence). CDR3 nucleotides: TGTGCCAGCCGGTTTGGCGGTGCCGGCACTGAAGCTTTCTTT. Protein product: CASRFGGAGTEAFF.

Turning to this clone: A much bigger clone sits one base away, suggesting this may be a read error. Other DNA sequences in the same sample also yield this CDR3. The chain links TRBV13 to TRBJ1-1; TRBD1 is a possible D gene (5 bases). Germline values: CDR1 PRHDT, CDR2 FYEKMQ (reference sequence). The CDR3 runs 12 residues. Trimming cost V 5 bases and J 3 bases, with 7 bases left between them. CDR3 nucleotides: TGTGCCAGCAGCCTGGGGGACACTGAAGCTTTCTTT. The encoded protein is CASSLGDTEAFF. The full variable domain, in which reference TRBV13 and TRBJ1-1 provide the parts outside the CDR3, is AAGVIQSPRHLIKEKRETATLKCYPIPRHDTVYWYQQGPGQDPQFLISFYEKMQSDKGSIPDRFSAQQFSDYHSELNMSSLELGDSALYFCASSLGDTEAFFGQGTRLTVV.

This sequence joins TRBV28 and TRBJ2-7; D remains ambiguous. The germline CDR1 and CDR2 sequences are MDHEN and SYDVKM. With 6 bases removed from V and 5 bases from J, the gap between germline ends came to 20 bases. The CDR3 loop spans 15 amino acids. This chain's CDR3 is CASSPFGRNMDEQYF. In nucleotides, the CDR3 is TGTGCCAGCAGCCCTTTTGGCCGGAATATGGACGAGCAGTACTTC. The complete variable domain, with remaining parts taken from reference TRBV28 and TRBJ2-7, reads DVKVTQSSRYLVKRTGEKVFLECVQDMDHENMFWYRQDPGLGLRLIYFSYDVKMKEKGDIPEGYSVSREKKERFSLILESASTNQTSMYLCASSPFGRNMDEQYFGPGTRLTVT.

This chain connects TRBV10-3 to TRBJ1-1; possible D gene TRBD1, 6 bases. The V and J ends lost 11 bases and 0 bases respectively, with 16 bases between them. Germline CDR1 is ENHRY and CDR2 is SYGVKD. The CDR3 has 14 amino acids. The CDR3 protein is CAAEEGGMNTEAFF. CDR3 DNA: TGTGCCGCCGAGGAGGGGGGCATGAACACTGAAGCTTTCTTT.

The rearrangement uses TRBV10-3 and TRBJ1-1; no reliable D call. Germline V gives CDR1 ENHRY, CDR2 SYGVKD. V was cut by 6 bases and J by 0 bases, with 14 bases left in between. This CDR3 is built from 15 residues. The CDR3: CAISPQDFMNTEAFF. Here the CDR3 DNA reads TGTGCCATCAGCCCGCAGGACTTCATGAACACTGAAGCTTTCTTT.

V usage is TRBV30 and J usage is TRBJ2-6; D gene unclear. The V and J ends lost 0 bases and 5 bases respectively, with 11 bases between them. The CDR3 has 15 amino acids. Germline CDR1 and CDR2: GTSNPN and SVGIG (reference sequence). This CDR3 reads CAWSVRAYRANVLTF. DNA of the CDR3: TGTGCCTGGAGTGTACGTGCCTATCGGGCCAACGTCCTGACTTTC.

As concerns this clone: Other DNA sequences in the same sample also yield this CDR3. V gene TRBV29-1 combines with J gene TRBJ2-5, with D hard to call. The CDR3 has 14 residues. Trimming removed 0 bases at V and 1 base at J, with 9 bases between. Germline CDR1 SQVTM, CDR2 ANQGSEA. The CDR3 DNA reads TGCAGCGTTGAAGAGGCGACGGTCCAAGAGACCCAGTACTTC. Amino acid sequence: CSVEEATVQETQYF.

The chain links TRBV25-1 to TRBJ1-1, with D perhaps matching TRBD1 (5 bases). This CDR3 has 12 amino acids. Trimming stripped 6 bases from V and 10 bases from J, with 15 bases between. CDR1 and CDR2 (germline): MGHDK, SYGVNS. CDR3 bases: TGTGCCAGCAGACTCGGGGCCAGAGCAGCTTTCTTT. It translates to CASRLGARAAFF.

The V call is TRBV9, the J call TRBJ1-5, with D perhaps TRBD1 (5 bases). Germline values: CDR1 SGDLS, CDR2 YYNGEE. The CDR3 covers 15 residues. Trimming took 3 bases from V and 3 from J, leaving 13 bases between them. CDR3 loop: CASSETEGTNQPQHF. CDR3 coding DNA: TGTGCCAGCAGCGAGACTGAGGGGACCAATCAGCCCCAGCATTTT.

This chain links TRBV5-1 with TRBJ2-7; D may be TRBD1 or TRBD2 (5 bases each). The CDR3 length is 16 residues. V was trimmed by 4 bases and J by 0 bases, leaving 17 bases between them. The germline V gene encodes CDR1 SGHRS and CDR2 YFSETQ. In DNA form, the CDR3 reads TGCGCCAGCAGCCTGTGGGGACCCCCCAGCTCCTACGAGCAGTACTTC. This sequence encodes CASSLWGPPSSYEQYF.

This clone was counted between two and nine times. This sample includes further DNA sequences coding for the same CDR3. The V call is TRBV7-6, the J call TRBJ2-7; no firm D call. This CDR3 region has 14 residues. The V and J ends lost 1 base and 1 base respectively, with 8 bases between them. Germline values: CDR1 SGHVS, CDR2 FNYEAQ. CDR3 region: CASSLGRGSYEQYF. CDR3 nucleotide sequence: TGTGCCAGCAGCTTAGGCCGAGGTTCCTACGAGCAGTACTTC.

The J gene is TRBJ2-5, the V gene TRBV28; no clear D. V lost 2 bases and J lost 1, with 8 bases in between. Germline CDR1 and CDR2: MDHEN and SYDVKM. The CDR3 consists of 14 residues. The CDR3 sequence: CASSLTPSQETQYF. The DNA for the CDR3 is TGTGCCAGCAGTTTAACGCCCAGCCAAGAGACCCAGTACTTC.

This clone was counted once. The V gene is TRBV5-1, the J gene TRBJ1-2; D is undetermined. Germline CDR1 reads SGHRS; CDR2 reads YFSETQ. V shed 4 bases and J shed 4 bases, with 17 bases lying between them. This CDR3 is 15 amino acids long. The CDR3 nucleotides read TGCGCCAGCAGCGGCCGGACCGAGGCAGCCTATGGCTACACCTTC. Protein sequence: CASSGRTEAAYGYTF.

V usage is TRBV11-2 and J usage is TRBJ2-7, with D perhaps given as TRBD1 or TRBD2 (6 bases each). The germline gives CDR1 SGHAT, CDR2 FQNNGV. Between the trimmed V and J ends, which lost 7 bases and 1 base, there was a span of 26 bases. The CDR3 contains 18 residues. CDR3 in amino acids: CASTQGGSRTLTSYEQYF. The CDR3 nucleotides are TGTGCCAGCACGCAAGGGGGGAGTCGAACCCTAACTTCCTACGAGCAGTACTTC.

Written as DNA, the CDR3 is TGTGCCAGCAGCTTAGGAGGGAACTACGAGCAGTACTTC. Its protein is CASSLGGNYEQYF. V and J are TRBV11-3 and TRBJ2-7; D possibly corresponds to TRBD2 (5 bases). Trimming took 1 base from V and 3 from J, leaving 7 bases between them. From germline, CDR1 is SGHNT and CDR2 YENEEA. The CDR3 loop spans 13 amino acids.

This chain connects TRBV28 to TRBJ2-7; 12 nucleotides agree with TRBD2. This CDR3 is 15 amino acids long. With V trimmed by 3 bases and J by 6 bases, 6 bases remained unmatched. Germline V gene data show CDR1 as MDHEN and CDR2 as SYDVKM. Written as DNA, the CDR3 is TGTGCCAGCAGTTTCAGTCCTAGCGGGAGGGCCGAGCAGTACTTC. As protein: CASSFSPSGRAEQYF.

The DNA of the CDR3 is TGTGCCAGCAGTCCGGCAGACGAGCAGTACTTC. It encodes CASSPADEQYF. The V and J genes are TRBV28 and TRBJ2-7, with unresolved D. Germline CDR1 MDHEN, CDR2 SYDVKM. This CDR3 has 11 amino acids. Trimming cost V 5 bases and J 5 bases, with 7 bases left between them. Drawing the rest from reference TRBV28 and TRBJ2-7, the complete variable domain is DVKVTQSSRYLVKRTGEKVFLECVQDMDHENMFWYRQDPGLGLRLIYFSYDVKMKEKGDIPEGYSVSREKKERFSLILESASTNQTSMYLCASSPADEQYFGPGTRLTVT.

V is TRBV4-1 and J is TRBJ2-3; 10 bases are a match to TRBD2. The CDR3 spans 17 residues. CDR1 and CDR2 from the germline V gene are MGHRA and YSYEKL. V was pared by 4 bases and J by 2 bases, with 9 bases of the junction left unmatched. CDR3: CASSLGLAAEITDTQYF. The CDR3 DNA follows: TGCGCCAGCAGCCTTGGACTAGCGGCCGAAATCACAGATACGCAGTATTTT.

The chain is built from TRBV7-6 and TRBJ1-5; D not certain. CDR3 length: 13 amino acids. Germline V gene data show CDR1 as SGHVS and CDR2 as FNYEAQ. The ends were cut back, 0 bases at V and 5 bases at J, with 5 bases in the middle. The CDR3: CASSLADHQPQHF. CDR3 nucleotides: TGTGCCAGCAGCTTAGCGGACCATCAGCCCCAGCATTTT.

The chain links TRBV15 to TRBJ1-1; D is perhaps TRBD1 (5 bases). The ends were cut back, 5 bases at V and 6 bases at J, with 13 bases in the middle. Germline CDR1 reads LNHNV; CDR2 reads YYDKDF (reference sequence). This CDR3 contains 13 residues. CDR3 nucleotide sequence: TGTGCCACCAGCGGCGGGGGAGGGCCTGAAGCTTTCTTT. It translates to CATSGGGGPEAFF. The whole variable domain, filled in from reference TRBV15 and TRBJ1-1, reads DAMVIQNPRYQVTQFGKPVTLSCSQTLNHNVMYWYQQKSSQAPKLLFHYYDKDFNNEADTPDNFQSRRPNTSFCFLDIRSPGLGDTAMYLCATSGGGGPEAFFGQGTRLTVV.

The gene calls are TRBV29-1 and TRBJ2-2, with D possibly TRBD2 on 6 matching bases. Per the germline V gene, CDR1 is SQVTM and CDR2 is ANQGSEA. Trimming removed 5 bases at V and 6 bases at J, with 13 bases between. The CDR3 has 13 residues. The DNA for the CDR3 is TGCAGCGTTATCGCTAGCGCTTCCGGGGAGCTGTTTTTT. It specifies CSVIASASGELFF.

This clone occurred once. The rearrangement uses TRBV7-9 and TRBJ2-7, with a possible D match to TRBD2 (8 bases). CDR3 length: 19 amino acids. Germline CDR1 and CDR2: SEHNR and FQNEAQ (reference sequence). With 5 bases removed from V and 2 bases from J, the gap between germline ends came to 28 bases. CDR3 loop: CASSPRGSTSGHVPYEQYF. CDR3 DNA: TGTGCCAGCAGCCCCAGGGGGTCTACTAGCGGCCACGTCCCCTACGAGCAGTACTTC.

This clone has just one count. V is TRBV6-6 and J is TRBJ1-1, with unresolved D. This CDR3 region has 13 residues. V lost 7 bases, J lost 4 bases, and 13 bases lay in between. Germline V gives CDR1 MNHNY, CDR2 SVGAGI (reference sequence). The DNA for the CDR3 is TGTGCCAGCAATCTTGGCAGCCGCACTGAAGCTTTCTTT. Encoded protein: CASNLGSRTEAFF.

In the case of this clone: The sample carries other DNA sequences with the same CDR3. The chain combines TRBV7-9 with TRBJ2-5; D assignment may be TRBD1 or TRBD2 (5 bases each). Germline V gene sequence: CDR1 SEHNR, CDR2 FQNEAQ (reference sequence). V lost 3 bases, J lost 5 bases, and 10 bases lay in between. This CDR3 is 13 amino acids long. CDR3 nucleotide sequence: TGTGCCAGCAGCTTGGGGACCGAGGAGACCCAGTACTTC. It translates to CASSLGTEETQYF.

The chain uses TRBV29-1 and TRBJ2-1; D may be TRBD2 (6 bases). V lost 1 base, J lost 3 bases, and 13 bases lay in between. Germline CDR1 and CDR2: SQVTM and ANQGSEA. This CDR3 is 15 amino acids long. CDR3 nucleotides: TGCAGCGTTGAAGGGGGGACGGGAGACTACAATGAGCAGTTCTTC. Its translation is CSVEGGTGDYNEQFF.

The chain combines TRBV5-1 with TRBJ1-4, with a possible D match to TRBD1 (6 bases). V lost 4 bases to trimming and J lost 7 bases, with 14 bases between them. The CDR3 has 14 residues. Germline V CDR1 and CDR2: SGHRS, YFSETQ. This CDR3 reads CASSRQEPTEKLFF. The DNA for the CDR3 is TGCGCCAGCAGCCGACAGGAGCCTACTGAAAAACTGTTTTTT.

As DNA, the CDR3 is TGTGCCAGCAAACTGGACCCACGGGGCAATGAGCAGTTCTTC. This sequence encodes CASKLDPRGNEQFF. V and J are TRBV2 and TRBJ2-1; D perhaps matches TRBD2 (5 bases). Trimming took 7 bases from V and 6 from J, leaving 16 bases between them. This CDR3 is 14 amino acids long. CDR1 is SNHLY, CDR2 FYNNEI, per germline.

The V call is TRBV7-8, the J call TRBJ1-3; D ambiguous. Trimming removed 5 bases from V and 1 base from J, with 12 bases in between. The V gene's germline CDR1 is SGHVS and CDR2 FQNEAQ. The CDR3 sequence is 15 residues long. CDR3 amino acids: CASSPRTGSGNTIYF. The CDR3 DNA follows: TGTGCCAGCAGCCCACGGACGGGGTCTGGAAACACCATATATTTT. Using reference TRBV7-8 and TRBJ1-3 for the parts outside the CDR3, the full variable domain is GAGVSQSPRYKVAKRGQDVALRCDPISGHVSLFWYQQALGQGPEFLTYFQNEAQLDKSGLPSDRFFAERPEGSVSTLKIQRTQQEDSAVYLCASSPRTGSGNTIYFGEGSWLTVV.

The chain recombines TRBV10-3 with TRBJ2-7, with D uncertain. Germline values: CDR1 ENHRY, CDR2 SYGVKD. The CDR3 extends over 13 amino acids. The V end lost 3 bases, the J end lost 6 bases, and 12 bases lay between the germline ends. Written as DNA, the CDR3 is TGTGCCATCAGTGATCTGGTAGGGTCCGAGCAGTACTTC. It translates to CAISDLVGSEQYF.

The count of this clone is one. The chain carries TRBV15 and TRBJ2-7; 12 nucleotides match TRBD1. Germline V gene sequence: CDR1 LNHNV, CDR2 YYDKDF (reference sequence). The CDR3 consists of 16 residues. Trimming removed 0 bases from V and 7 bases from J; junction bases left unmatched: 7. CDR3 in DNA: TGTGCCACCAGCAGAGACGCCGGGACAGGGGGCTGGGAGCAGTACTTC. Its translation is CATSRDAGTGGWEQYF. Combining the CDR3 with reference TRBV15 and TRBJ2-7 gives the whole variable domain DAMVIQNPRYQVTQFGKPVTLSCSQTLNHNVMYWYQQKSSQAPKLLFHYYDKDFNNEADTPDNFQSRRPNTSFCFLDIRSPGLGDTAMYLCATSRDAGTGGWEQYFGPGTRLTVT.